Listed below are T cell receptor beta chains from one sample, sequenced in a study of T cell responses to AZD1222 COVID-19 vaccine. Some clones are missing from TCRdb's copy, which holds only in-frame ones; the method was immunoSEQ multiplex PCR. The table lists 100,000 to 150,000 clones, more than 90% of them singletons. The sample consisted of peripheral blood, taken 28 days after the second AZD1222 dose. The receptors were sampled from an adult who received the AZD1222 COVID-19 vaccine. Each CDR3 is given with its conserved first and last residue. The order of the fields is CDR3 DNA, CDR3 protein, D gene, clone size, J gene, V gene. D genes are given only for firm matches. Size is stated for part of the rows, as once, few or many counts, or as a class when the clone is expanded.

cdr3_nt: TGTGCCAGCAGTGAAGCTGGTGCCAGGGGTTATACGCAGTATTTT; cdr3_aa: CASSEAGARGYTQYF; d_call: .; clone_size: .; j_call: TRBJ2-3; v_call: TRBV6-1
cdr3_nt: TGTGCCACCAGCAGAGATGGAAGGGGAGAAGGAGCTTTCTTT; cdr3_aa: CATSRDGRGEGAFF; d_call: .; clone_size: .; j_call: TRBJ1-1; v_call: TRBV15
cdr3_nt: TGTGCCAGCAGCGCAGGCGCGGGGGGCGACCCCGGGGAGCTGTTTTTT; cdr3_aa: CASSAGAGGDPGELFF; d_call: TRBD2; clone_size: .; j_call: TRBJ2-2; v_call: TRBV9
cdr3_nt: TGTGCCAGTACCGTAGGAGACTCTGGAAACACCATATATTTT; cdr3_aa: CASTVGDSGNTIYF; d_call: .; clone_size: .; j_call: TRBJ1-3; v_call: TRBV19
cdr3_nt: TGTGCCAGCAGTGGCGGTAGAGGAACCTACGAGCAGTACTTC; cdr3_aa: CASSGGRGTYEQYF; d_call: .; clone_size: few; j_call: TRBJ2-7; v_call: TRBV25-1
cdr3_nt: TGCAGCGTTGAATCCGATTTAGCCTATGGCTACACCTTC; cdr3_aa: CSVESDLAYGYTF; d_call: .; clone_size: .; j_call: TRBJ1-2; v_call: TRBV29-1
cdr3_nt: TGTGCCAGCAGCTTAGGTCTAGCGGGAGGAACAGGCTGGGTCGATGAGCAGTTCTTC; cdr3_aa: CASSLGLAGGTGWVDEQFF; d_call: TRBD2; clone_size: .; j_call: TRBJ2-1; v_call: TRBV7-3
cdr3_nt: TGTGCCAGCAGCGTTCGGTGGAGCTCCTACAATGAGCAGTTCTTC; cdr3_aa: CASSVRWSSYNEQFF; d_call: .; clone_size: .; j_call: TRBJ2-1; v_call: TRBV7-8
cdr3_nt: TGTGCCAGCAGCGACAGGGCGAACACTGAAGCTTTCTTT; cdr3_aa: CASSDRANTEAFF; d_call: TRBD1; clone_size: .; j_call: TRBJ1-1; v_call: TRBV6-8
cdr3_nt: TGTGCCAGCAGCTTAGGGGGACCCGCGAACACTGAAGCTTTCTTT; cdr3_aa: CASSLGGPANTEAFF; d_call: .; clone_size: .; j_call: TRBJ1-1; v_call: TRBV11-3
cdr3_nt: TGCGCCAGCAGTGAAGGGACTAGCGGGAGGGTTACAGATACGCAGTATTTT; cdr3_aa: CASSEGTSGRVTDTQYF; d_call: TRBD2; clone_size: .; j_call: TRBJ2-3; v_call: TRBV10-2
cdr3_nt: TGTGCCAGCGAAGCACAGAAGAACACCGGGGAGCTGTTTTTT; cdr3_aa: CASEAQKNTGELFF; d_call: .; clone_size: .; j_call: TRBJ2-2; v_call: TRBV6-1
cdr3_nt: TGTGCCAGCAGCCCGGGGGCATTTTACGAGCAGTACTTC; cdr3_aa: CASSPGAFYEQYF; d_call: .; clone_size: .; j_call: TRBJ2-7; v_call: TRBV6-5